The 6 T cell receptor beta chains below come from one sample, sequenced in a study of regulatory T cells in long-lasting Graves disease (dated by TCRdb to the early 2020s). Interpreted using the paper, the time point label stands for: persistent/refractory GD, antithyroid drugs over 5 years with positive TRAb. For both TCR sequencing and RNA sequencing, RNA was extracted from PBMCs using TRIzol. Libraries came from multiplex PCR. Instrument on record: Illumina HiSeq 4000. TCR beta libraries were built with iRepertoire HTBI primers and Arm-PCR amplification of CDR3 regions. The raw public reads went through TCRdb reprocessing: fastp at Q25, MiXCR clone calling, in-frame beta chains kept. Here each entry gathers all rows of one CDR3 protein and keeps the most common genes and DNA. Present in this sample are some 370,000 distinct CDR3 sequences, around 20% of which were seen just once. The top ten constitute roughly 20% of the sample.

Sequences were derived from peripheral blood mononuclear cells (PBMCs), sampled when the disease was refractory, from a patient treated with antithyroid drugs. These TCRs come from a female donor with Graves disease.

The genes are TRBV7-2 and TRBJ2-2; the D call may be TRBD1 or TRBD2 (5 bases each). Germline CDR1 SGHTA, CDR2 FQGNSA. This CDR3 comprises 18 residues. Trimming shortened V by 4 bases and J by 6 bases, and 24 bases separated the two germline ends. The CDR3 nucleotides read TGTGCCAGCAGCTCCAAGCTTCCGGGACGTGGAACCTCCGGGGAGCTGTTTTTT. Its protein product is CASSSKLPGRGTSGELFF.

CDR3 in DNA: TGTGCCACCTCCCCCCGGGACGCCCGAAACACCGGGGAGCTGTTTTTT. Translating it yields CATSPRDARNTGELFF. The V gene is TRBV6-1, the J gene TRBJ2-2, with D perhaps assigned TRBD1 or TRBD2 (5 bases each). The CDR3 consists of 16 residues. V was pared by 10 bases and J by 2 bases, with 20 bases between. Germline V gene sequence: CDR1 MNHNS, CDR2 SASEGT.

This clonotype came up a few times. In DNA form, the CDR3 reads TGTGCCAGCAGCTTAGGGGACAGGGGGCGAAATCAGCCCCAGCATTTT. Encoded protein: CASSLGDRGRNQPQHF. The V gene is TRBV7-9, the J gene TRBJ1-5, with 12 nucleotides matching TRBD1. V lost 1 base to trimming and J lost 4 bases; unmatched junction nucleotides: 2. Germline values: CDR1 SEHNR, CDR2 FQNEAQ (reference sequence). This CDR3 contains 16 residues.

In this sample, this clonotype turned up many times. V is TRBV20-1 and J is TRBJ2-7, with D maybe TRBD1 (6 bases). CDR3 length equals 12 residues. V was clipped by 6 bases and J by 3 bases, with 12 bases between them. The V gene's germline CDR1 is DFQATT and CDR2 SNEGSKA (reference sequence). The CDR3 region is CSAILGGYEQYF. CDR3 sequence (DNA): TGCAGTGCAATACTAGGGGGCTACGAGCAGTACTTC.

This sequence joins TRBV5-1 and TRBJ2-7, with D possibly being TRBD2 (6 bases). V gave up 4 bases and J gave up 7 bases, with 15 bases separating them. CDR1 and CDR2 from the germline V gene are SGHRS and YFSETQ. The CDR3 is 13 residues long. As DNA, the CDR3 is TGCGCCAGCAGCATGACCACCGCGGGGGAGCAGTACTTC. Protein sequence: CASSMTTAGEQYF.

In its sample, this clonotype was seen many times. The chain couples TRBV28 to TRBJ1-5; D gene unclear. The length of the CDR3 is 11 residues. The germline gives CDR1 MDHEN, CDR2 SYDVKM. Trimming pared 10 bases from V and 9 bases from J, leaving 13 bases between. CDR3 protein: CATGPQGPQHF. The CDR3 coding sequence is TGTGCCACTGGACCTCAAGGGCCCCAGCATTTT.